This passage covers 4 T cell receptor beta chains from one sample sequenced in a study of blood T cell repertoires in COVID-19. Profiling relied on immunoSEQ multiplex PCR, and the TCRdb table lists in-frame clones only, not all of them. Here the sample spans about 120,000 clones, about 87% being singletons. Sequencing was done on a sample of peripheral blood. The receptors here all came from a woman between 50 and 59 years old with acute or convalescent COVID-19.

The rearrangement uses TRBV19 and TRBJ1-5, with D perhaps TRBD1 (5 bases). CDR1 and CDR2 (germline): LNHDA, SQIVND (reference sequence). The V and J ends lost 7 bases and 0 bases respectively, with 16 bases between them. The CDR3 has 16 residues. The CDR3 protein is CASTVTDFYSNQPQHF. CDR3 nucleotide sequence: TGTGCCAGTACCGTGACAGATTTTTATAGCAATCAGCCCCAGCATTTT.

The chain employs TRBV18 and TRBJ1-2; D possibly corresponds to TRBD1 (5 bases). The CDR3 is 14 amino acids. Germline V lookup: CDR1 KGHSH, CDR2 LQKENI. The V end was cut by 6 bases, the J end by 6 bases, with 17 bases between. In nucleotides, the CDR3 is TGTGCCAGCTCGCCCTTGGCACAGGTGGATGGCTACACCTTC. Translating gives CASSPLAQVDGYTF.

CDR3 DNA: TGTGCCACCAGTGATTTGCCCGGGGGGGAAGCTTTCTTT. It codes for CATSDLPGGEAFF. The chain has TRBV24-1 and TRBJ1-1, with D possibly being TRBD1 (5 bases). V was cut by 0 bases and J by 8 bases, with 9 bases left in between. CDR1 and CDR2 from the germline V gene are KGHDR and SFDVKD. This CDR3 is 13 amino acids long.

The chain employs TRBV9 and TRBJ1-2; TRBD1 agrees at 7 bases. CDR3 length equals 16 residues. CDR1 and CDR2 from the germline V gene are SGDLS and YYNGEE. The J segment lost 5 bases and the V segment lost 3 bases, leaving 13 bases of the junction unmatched. The CDR3 loop reads CASSAQGQAPPYGYTF. The CDR3 DNA follows: TGTGCCAGCAGCGCCCAAGGACAGGCCCCCCCATATGGCTACACCTTC. The variable domain in full, completed from reference TRBV9 and TRBJ1-2, reads DSGVTQTPKHLITATGQRVTLRCSPRSGDLSVYWYQQSLDQGLQFLIQYYNGEERAKGNILERFSAQQFPDLHSELNLSSLELGDSALYFCASSAQGQAPPYGYTFGSGTRLTVV.